This entry features one T cell receptor (beta chain) sequence. Its antigen is currently not known. No quality values exist for individual bases; no much larger clone is one base distant. High-throughput TCR beta sequencing profiled peripheral blood CD8+ and CD4+ T cells from healthy donors, Susac syndrome patients and multiple sclerosis patients. The multiple sclerosis controls were treatment-naive patients who had stable or active relapsing-remitting disease and met the revised McDonald criteria. Bulk CD8+ and CD4+ T cells were purified magnetically by negative isolation, whereas CD8+ TEMRA cells were enriched by FACS. Blood was drawn into EDTA tubes, processed within 24 hours, and PBMCs were isolated by density gradient centrifugation. PBMCs intended for TCR sequencing were cryopreserved in liquid nitrogen and thawed later in a water bath at 37 degrees C. The sorted or isolated CD4+, CD8+ and CD8+ TEMRA cells had a purity of 90% or higher.

This sample is part of a study of CD8 T cells in Susac syndrome (dated by TCRdb to about 2019). In the study overall: Whether CD8+ T cell activation and differentiation in Susac syndrome was antigen driven was tested using repertoire sequencing. Clonality of the CD8+ T cell repertoire was compared between more than 10 healthy donors, some 14 Susac syndrome patients and roughly 15 multiple sclerosis patients.

RNA was extracted using the RNeasy kit, and about 0.5 to 1 ug of the RNA was reverse transcribed with random hexamers. The immunoSEQ multiplex PCR assay, covering 54 Vbeta and 13 Jbeta segments, was used to amplify TCR beta CDR3 regions. To correct PCR amplification bias, a synthetic template baseline was used for both primer optimization and computational correction. As for the original processing: Reads were annotated to V, D and J genes according to IMGT and were analyzed with immunoSEQ Analyzer, with only productive sequences retained. Clonality was computed as one minus Shannon entropy normalized by log2 of the number of productive unique sequences. Public and private clones were assessed among the 100 most prevalent clones of each patient and control. Susac-specific clones were defined as absent from healthy and MS cohorts, about 1,100 published viral clones and other ImmuneACCESS disease sequences. The public reads were reanalyzed by TCRdb: fastp trimming at Q25, MiXCR alignment, in-frame beta chains only. Rows with one shared CDR3 protein collapse into an entry with the most common genes and DNA. These V and J calls originate from TCRdb's pipeline instead of the authors' own analysis. This sample lists 250,000 to 300,000 distinct CDR3 sequences; roughly 85% were detected once. The ten largest clones represent approximately 0.2% of the sample.

CDR1 and CDR2 are drawn from the germline V gene: LGHNA, YSLEER. The CDR3, from cysteine to phenylalanine, totals 17 residues. The kept DNA is CDR3 alone, 51 bases in frame from the first base. Clipping removes 0 bases from V and 4 bases from J, with 9 as the unmatched junction base count. The investigation overall reported the following: The study acknowledged that relatively few individuals were included in the TCR sequencing and HLA analysis.

The rearranged chain carries TRBV4-3 and TRBJ2-5; the junction holds 9 bases that match TRBD2. The source of this sequence is a human donor with multiple sclerosis. Material: CD8+ T cells from PBMCs. The CDR3 amino acid sequence is: CASSQDRGGRAPETQYF. At the DNA level, the sequence is TGCGCCAGCAGCCAAGATCGCGGCGGGAGGGCCCCAGAGACCCAGTACTTC.